The present T cell receptor beta chain was sequenced within a study of PD-1 blockade in mismatch repair-deficient tumors. About the research overall: Patients had approximately 11 mismatch repair-deficient cancer types and were previously treated and progressing. Study-wide findings and caveats: Rapid post-treatment expansion, then contraction, generally preceding radiologic response, marked tumor-resident clones.

CDR3 length: 12 amino acids. Germline-derived CDR1 and CDR2 are ENHRY and SYGVKD. The V gene lost 3 bases and the J gene lost 3 bases, with 5 bases spanning the gap. Libraries were prepared by immunoSEQ multiplex PCR; TCRdb keeps only in-frame clonotypes and omits some of them. The sample consists of under 25,000 clones, around 80% of them appearing once. All patients were mismatch repair deficient, assessed by either PCR or immunohistochemistry. In the case of this clone: What it binds is not known.

The sequence was obtained from an adult with mismatch repair-deficient cancer. This chain links TRBV10-3 with TRBJ1-2; D not certain. Material: PBMCs, obtained 52 weeks after starting pembrolizumab. The CDR3 region has the DNA TGTGCCATCAGTGACTTCGACTATGGCTACACCTTC. Translation: CAISDFDYGYTF.